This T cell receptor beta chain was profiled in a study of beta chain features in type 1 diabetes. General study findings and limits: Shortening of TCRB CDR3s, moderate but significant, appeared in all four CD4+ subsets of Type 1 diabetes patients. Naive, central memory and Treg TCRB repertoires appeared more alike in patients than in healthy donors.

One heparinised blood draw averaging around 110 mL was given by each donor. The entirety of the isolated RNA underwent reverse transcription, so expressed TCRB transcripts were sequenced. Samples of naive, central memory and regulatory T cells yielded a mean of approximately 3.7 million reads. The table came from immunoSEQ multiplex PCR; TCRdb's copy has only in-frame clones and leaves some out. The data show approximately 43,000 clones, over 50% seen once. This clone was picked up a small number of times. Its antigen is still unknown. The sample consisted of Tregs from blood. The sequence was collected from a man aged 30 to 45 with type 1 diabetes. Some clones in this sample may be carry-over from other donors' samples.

CDR3 sequence: CASSLDSNTEAFF. The CDR3 nucleotides read TGTGCCAGCAGCTTAGATAGTAACACTGAAGCTTTCTTT. This rearrangement joins TRBV7-6 to TRBJ1-1, with D hard to call. CDR1 and CDR2 (germline): SGHVS, FNYEAQ. The length of the CDR3 is 13 residues. Trimming pared 1 base from V and 2 bases from J, leaving 5 bases between.